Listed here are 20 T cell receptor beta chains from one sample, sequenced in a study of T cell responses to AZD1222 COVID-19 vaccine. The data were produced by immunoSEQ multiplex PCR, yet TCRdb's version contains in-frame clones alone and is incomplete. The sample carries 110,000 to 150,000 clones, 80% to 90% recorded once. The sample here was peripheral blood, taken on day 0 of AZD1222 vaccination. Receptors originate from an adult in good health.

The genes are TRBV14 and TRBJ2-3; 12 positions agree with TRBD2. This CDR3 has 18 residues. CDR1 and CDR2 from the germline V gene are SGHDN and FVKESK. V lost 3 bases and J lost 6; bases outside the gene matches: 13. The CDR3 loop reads CASSHGGLAGGPLDTQYF. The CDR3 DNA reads TGTGCCAGCAGCCATGGCGGGCTAGCGGGAGGGCCACTGGATACGCAGTATTTT.

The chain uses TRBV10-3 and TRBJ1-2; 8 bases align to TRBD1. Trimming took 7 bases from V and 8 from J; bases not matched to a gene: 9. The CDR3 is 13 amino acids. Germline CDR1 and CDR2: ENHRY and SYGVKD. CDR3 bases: TGTGCCATCACCTGGACAGGGAGCCGCGGCTACACCTTC. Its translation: CAITWTGSRGYTF.

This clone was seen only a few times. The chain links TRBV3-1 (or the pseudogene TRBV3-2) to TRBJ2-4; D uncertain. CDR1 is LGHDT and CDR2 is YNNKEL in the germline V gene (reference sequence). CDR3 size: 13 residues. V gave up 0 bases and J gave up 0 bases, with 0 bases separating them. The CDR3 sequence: CASSQEAKNIQYF. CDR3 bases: TGTGCCAGCAGCCAAGAAGCCAAAAACATTCAGTACTTC.

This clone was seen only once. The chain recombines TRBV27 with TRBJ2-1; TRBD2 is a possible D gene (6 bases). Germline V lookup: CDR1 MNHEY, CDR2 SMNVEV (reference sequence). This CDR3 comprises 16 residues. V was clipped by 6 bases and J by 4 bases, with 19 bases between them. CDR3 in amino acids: CASSIRFSGTYNEQFF. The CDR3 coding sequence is TGTGCCAGCAGCATCCGGTTTAGCGGCACATACAATGAGCAGTTCTTC.

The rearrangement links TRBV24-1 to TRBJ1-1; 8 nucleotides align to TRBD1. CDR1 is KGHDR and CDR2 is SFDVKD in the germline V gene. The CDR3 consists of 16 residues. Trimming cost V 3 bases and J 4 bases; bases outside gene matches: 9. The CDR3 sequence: CATSDANLQGGTEAFF. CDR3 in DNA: TGTGCCACCAGTGATGCGAACTTACAGGGGGGCACTGAAGCTTTCTTT.

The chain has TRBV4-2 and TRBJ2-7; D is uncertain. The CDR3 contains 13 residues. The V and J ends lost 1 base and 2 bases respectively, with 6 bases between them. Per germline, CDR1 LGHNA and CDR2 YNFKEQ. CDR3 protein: CASSQGVTYEQYF. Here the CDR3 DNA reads TGTGCCAGCAGCCAAGGGGTCACCTACGAGCAGTACTTC.

CDR3 sequence: CAWGSTQGALGYTF. In DNA form, the CDR3 reads TGTGCCTGGGGTTCCACTCAGGGGGCGCTTGGCTACACCTTC. This chain links TRBV30 with TRBJ1-2; 8 bases are shared with TRBD1. The germline V gene has CDR1 GTSNPN and CDR2 SVGIG (reference sequence). Germline trimming cut 5 bases from V and 7 bases from J; bases unmatched to any gene: 12. The length of the CDR3 is 14 residues.

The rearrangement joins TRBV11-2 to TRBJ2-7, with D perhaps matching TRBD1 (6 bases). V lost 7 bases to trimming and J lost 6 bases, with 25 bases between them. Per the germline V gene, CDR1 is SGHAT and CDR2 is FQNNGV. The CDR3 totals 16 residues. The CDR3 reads CASTLSFTGPAGEQYF. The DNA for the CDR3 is TGTGCCAGCACTCTAAGTTTTACAGGGCCGGCGGGCGAGCAGTACTTC.

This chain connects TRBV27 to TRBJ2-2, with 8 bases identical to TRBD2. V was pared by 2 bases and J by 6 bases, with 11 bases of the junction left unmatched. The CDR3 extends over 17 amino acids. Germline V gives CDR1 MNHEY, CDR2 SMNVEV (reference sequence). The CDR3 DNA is TGTGCCAGCAGTTTACCCCACCGGGGGGGATCGGCCGGGGAGCTGTTTTTT. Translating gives CASSLPHRGGSAGELFF.

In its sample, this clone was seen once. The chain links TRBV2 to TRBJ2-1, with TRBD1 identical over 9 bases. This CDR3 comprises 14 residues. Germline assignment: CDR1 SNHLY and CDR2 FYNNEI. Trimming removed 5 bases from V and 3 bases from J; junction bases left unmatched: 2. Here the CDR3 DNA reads TGTGCCAGCAGTTTGGACAGGGGCTACAATGAGCAGTTCTTC. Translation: CASSLDRGYNEQFF.

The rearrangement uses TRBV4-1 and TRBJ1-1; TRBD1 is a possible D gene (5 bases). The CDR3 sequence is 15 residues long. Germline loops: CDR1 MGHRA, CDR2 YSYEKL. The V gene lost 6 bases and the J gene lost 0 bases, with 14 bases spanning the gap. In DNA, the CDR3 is TGCGCCAGCAGTCAACAGGCAGTCATGAACACTGAAGCTTTCTTT. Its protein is CASSQQAVMNTEAFF.

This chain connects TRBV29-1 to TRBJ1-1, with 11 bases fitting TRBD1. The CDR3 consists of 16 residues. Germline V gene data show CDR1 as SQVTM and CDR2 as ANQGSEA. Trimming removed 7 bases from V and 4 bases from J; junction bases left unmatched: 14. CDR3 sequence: CSAVRGQGATGTEAFF. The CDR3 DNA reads TGCAGCGCCGTCCGAGGACAGGGGGCGACCGGCACTGAAGCTTTCTTT.

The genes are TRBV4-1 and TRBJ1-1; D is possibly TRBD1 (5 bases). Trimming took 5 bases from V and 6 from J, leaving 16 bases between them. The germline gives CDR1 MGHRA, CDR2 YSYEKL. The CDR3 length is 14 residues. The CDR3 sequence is CASSWGTVDAEAFF. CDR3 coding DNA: TGCGCCAGCAGCTGGGGGACCGTGGACGCTGAAGCTTTCTTT.

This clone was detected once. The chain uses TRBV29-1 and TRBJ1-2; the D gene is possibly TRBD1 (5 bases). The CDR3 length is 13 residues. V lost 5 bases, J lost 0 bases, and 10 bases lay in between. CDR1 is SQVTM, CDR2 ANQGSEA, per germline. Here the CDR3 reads CSVKGRANYGYTF. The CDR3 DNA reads TGCAGCGTTAAGGGCAGGGCTAACTATGGCTACACCTTC.

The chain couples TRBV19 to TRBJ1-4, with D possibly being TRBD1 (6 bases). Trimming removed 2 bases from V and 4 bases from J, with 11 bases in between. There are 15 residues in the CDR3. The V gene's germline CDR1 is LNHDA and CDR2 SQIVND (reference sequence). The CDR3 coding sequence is TGTGCCAGTAGTATATCAGGGGCACGTAATGAAAAACTGTTTTTT. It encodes CASSISGARNEKLFF.

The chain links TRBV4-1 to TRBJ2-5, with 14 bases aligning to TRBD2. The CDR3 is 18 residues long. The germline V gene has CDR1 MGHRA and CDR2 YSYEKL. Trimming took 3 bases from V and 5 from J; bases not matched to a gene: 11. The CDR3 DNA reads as TGCGCCAGCAGCCAGAGACTAGCGGGGGGGCTGGAATGGGAGACCCAGTACTTC. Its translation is CASSQRLAGGLEWETQYF.

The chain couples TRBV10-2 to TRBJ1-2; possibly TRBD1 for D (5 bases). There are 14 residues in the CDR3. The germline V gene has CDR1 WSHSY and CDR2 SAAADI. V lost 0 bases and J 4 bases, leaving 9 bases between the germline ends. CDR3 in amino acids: CASSESGTAYGYTF. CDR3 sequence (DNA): TGCGCCAGCAGTGAGTCGGGGACGGCCTATGGCTACACCTTC.

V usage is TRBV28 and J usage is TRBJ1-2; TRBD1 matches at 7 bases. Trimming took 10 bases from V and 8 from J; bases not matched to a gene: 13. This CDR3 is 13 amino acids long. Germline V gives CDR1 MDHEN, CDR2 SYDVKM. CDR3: CATLRGAPGGYTF. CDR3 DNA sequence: TGTGCCACCCTCAGGGGGGCACCGGGAGGCTACACCTTC.

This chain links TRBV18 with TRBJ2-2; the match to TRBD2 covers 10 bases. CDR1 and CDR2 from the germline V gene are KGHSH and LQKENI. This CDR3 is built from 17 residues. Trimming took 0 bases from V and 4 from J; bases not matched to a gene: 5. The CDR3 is CASSPPSGGAGTGELFF. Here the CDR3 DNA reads TGTGCCAGCTCACCACCGAGCGGGGGGGCCGGCACCGGGGAGCTGTTTTTT.

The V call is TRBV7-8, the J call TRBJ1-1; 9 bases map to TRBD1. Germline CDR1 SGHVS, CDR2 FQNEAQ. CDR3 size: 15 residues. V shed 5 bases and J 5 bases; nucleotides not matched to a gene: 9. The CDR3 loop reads CASSHKQGAYTEAFF. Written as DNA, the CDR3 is TGTGCCAGCAGCCACAAACAGGGGGCATATACTGAAGCTTTCTTT.